Each of the 10 T cell receptor beta chains below was sequenced from the same sample in a study of blood T cell repertoires in COVID-19. Generated by immunoSEQ multiplex PCR, the TCRdb table keeps only in-frame clones and is missing some. The profile shows more than 200,000 clones, around 89% of them singletons. Sequencing was carried out using PBMCs or T cells enriched from blood (not recorded which). The source is a woman in her 30s who had recovered from COVID-19.

J is TRBJ2-7 and V is TRBV5-1, with 10 bases aligning to TRBD1. J was trimmed by 4 bases and V by 5 bases; bases with no gene match: 3. The CDR3 contains 13 residues. Germline CDR1 is SGHRS and CDR2 is YFSETQ. The CDR3 nucleotides are TGCGCCAGCAGGATGGGACAGGGGTACGAGCAGTACTTC. Its protein product is CASRMGQGYEQYF.

This clone was observed a few times. CDR3 amino acids: CASSPGGLVTEAFF. The CDR3 DNA reads as TGTGCCAGCAGCCCGGGGGGGCTTGTCACTGAAGCTTTCTTT. The gene calls are TRBV9 and TRBJ1-1; tentatively, D is TRBD1 (6 bases). The V and J ends lost 4 bases and 4 bases respectively, with 14 bases between them. The CDR3 is 14 residues long. Germline CDR1 SGDLS, CDR2 YYNGEE.

The chain combines TRBV20-1 with TRBJ1-2; D gene unclear. The V gene's germline CDR1 is DFQATT and CDR2 SNEGSKA (reference sequence). The V and J ends lost 1 base and 7 bases respectively, with 4 bases between them. The CDR3 spans 10 residues. The CDR3 loop reads CSARGLGYTF. CDR3 sequence (DNA): TGCAGTGCTAGAGGTCTTGGCTACACCTTC.

The chain uses TRBV29-1 and TRBJ1-1; unclear D gene. V lost 7 bases to trimming and J lost 5 bases, with 26 bases between them. This CDR3 spans 16 amino acids. The germline CDR1 and CDR2 sequences are SQVTM and ANQGSEA. As DNA, the CDR3 is TGCAGCGCAGCCGGGAAGATGAGCGCCAGCGGAACTGAAGCTTTCTTT. Translated: CSAAGKMSASGTEAFF.

This clone was detected once. The chain joins TRBV4-1 to TRBJ1-4, with 8 bases aligning to TRBD1. The V gene's germline CDR1 is MGHRA and CDR2 YSYEKL. CDR3 length: 16 amino acids. Germline trimming cut 4 bases from V and 7 bases from J; bases unmatched to any gene: 11. The CDR3 loop reads CASSRPDRGLGEKLFF. The CDR3 region has the DNA TGCGCCAGCAGCCGTCCCGACAGGGGATTAGGTGAAAAACTGTTTTTT.

This chain joins TRBV5-4 and TRBJ2-1; weak D call: TRBD2 (5 bases). The CDR3 has 13 amino acids. V was shortened by 4 bases and J by 8 bases, with 13 bases between the two germline ends. Germline V gene sequence: CDR1 SGHNT, CDR2 YYREEE (reference sequence). The CDR3 nucleotides read TGTGCCAGCAGCCCAGTGGGAGCGGATGAGCAGTTCTTC. It specifies CASSPVGADEQFF.

The rearrangement joins TRBV7-8 to TRBJ1-1; TRBD1 is a possible D gene (5 bases). CDR1 is SGHVS, CDR2 FQNEAQ, per germline. The germline V and J ends were trimmed by 5 bases and 6 bases, with 19 bases remaining between them. This CDR3 region has 15 residues. The CDR3 protein is CASSVTAGVAAEAFF. CDR3 nucleotides: TGTGCCAGCAGCGTGACGGCGGGGGTGGCCGCTGAAGCTTTCTTT.

In this sample, this clone turned up a few times. This rearrangement joins TRBV10-3 to TRBJ1-1; 8 bases are a match to TRBD1. The CDR3 covers 15 residues. Germline values: CDR1 ENHRY, CDR2 SYGVKD. V was pared by 5 bases and J by 3 bases, with 8 bases of the junction left unmatched. DNA for the CDR3: TGTGCCATCAGTTCCGACAGGGGTGGATACACTGAAGCTTTCTTT. Translation: CAISSDRGGYTEAFF.

The J gene is TRBJ1-1, the V gene TRBV18, with 10 bases lining up with TRBD1. This CDR3 contains 15 residues. The V segment lost 3 bases and the J segment 3 bases; nucleotides outside the gene matches: 4. Germline CDR1 reads KGHSH; CDR2 reads LQKENI. The chain's CDR3 is CASSPSGQGYTEAFF. DNA of the CDR3: TGTGCCAGCTCACCCTCGGGACAGGGGTACACTGAAGCTTTCTTT.

V usage is TRBV19 and J usage is TRBJ2-7; TRBD1 matches at 8 bases. The CDR3 is 17 residues long. CDR1 and CDR2 (germline): LNHDA, SQIVND (reference sequence). V gave up 3 bases and J gave up 0 bases; unmatched junction bases: 10. The CDR3 protein is CASSMFTRQGASYEQYF. The CDR3 DNA sequence: TGTGCCAGTAGTATGTTTACGCGTCAGGGGGCCTCCTACGAGCAGTACTTC.